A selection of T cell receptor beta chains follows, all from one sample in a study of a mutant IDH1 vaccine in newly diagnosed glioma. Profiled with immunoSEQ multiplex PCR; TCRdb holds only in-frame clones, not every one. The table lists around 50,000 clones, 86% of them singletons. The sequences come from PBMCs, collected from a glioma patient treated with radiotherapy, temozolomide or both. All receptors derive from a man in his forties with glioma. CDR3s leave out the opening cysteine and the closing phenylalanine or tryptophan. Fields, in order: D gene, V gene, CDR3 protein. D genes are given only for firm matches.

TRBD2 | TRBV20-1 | SASPSGAQF
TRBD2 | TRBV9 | ASSVADLLAGDTDTQY
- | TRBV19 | ASSSMMASEAF
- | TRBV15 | ATSRTRPRKSNQPQH
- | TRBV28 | ASSSTEVAF
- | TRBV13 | ASSPRATGELF
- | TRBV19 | ASSSGRSSGANVLT
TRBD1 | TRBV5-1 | ASSSRTGQAREQF
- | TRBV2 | ASTYLRGNEQF
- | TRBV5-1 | ASSLSGTYQETQY
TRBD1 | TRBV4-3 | ASSQYRGVDYGYT
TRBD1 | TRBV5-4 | ASSLSGTVRHGYT
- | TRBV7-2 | ASSLSPSYEQY
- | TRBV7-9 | ASSPDYEQY
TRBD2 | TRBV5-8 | ASTRAGVSTDTQY
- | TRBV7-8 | ASSPRTEAF
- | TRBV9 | ASSVEGPTSGANVLT
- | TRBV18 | ASSPGEGVGNQPQH
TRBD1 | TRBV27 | ASSLLGAGQASYEQY
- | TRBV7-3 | ASSLTNGLNTGELF
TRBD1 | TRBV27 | ASSGDRVTHLRIEKLF
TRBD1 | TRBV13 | ASSPTRRGRAYEQY
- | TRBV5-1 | ASSLGVAGWPQH
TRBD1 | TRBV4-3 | ASSQSTGGRDGYT
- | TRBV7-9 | ASRGPGADEQY
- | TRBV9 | ASSVDESGELF
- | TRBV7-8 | ASSSPSMDTDSYNEQF
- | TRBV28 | ASSFPGAAKNIQY
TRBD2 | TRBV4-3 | ASSQVQREGLEQF
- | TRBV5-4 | ASREGLRGYGYT
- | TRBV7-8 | ASSLSGTNWGGELF
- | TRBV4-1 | ASSQVTVGGANVLT
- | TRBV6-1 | ASRDISYEQY
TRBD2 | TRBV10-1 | ASSETLAGALTELF
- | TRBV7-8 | ASLLPGIGPSGANVLT
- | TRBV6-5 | ASTNRRGHTEAF
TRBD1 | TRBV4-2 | ASSGPTYSTGFYEQY
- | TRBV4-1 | ASRSEGGTGQPQH
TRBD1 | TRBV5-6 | ASSLVQGAYNEQF
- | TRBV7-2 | ASRQGSSYNEQF
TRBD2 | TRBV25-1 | ASSMGGSGSKGEQF